This TCR beta chain was recorded in a study of blood T cell repertoires in COVID-19. Study in general: The United States, Italy and Spain were the sources of the acute and convalescent COVID-19 samples. From T cells, B-cell-depleted T cells, or PBMCs came the material, which was cDNA or gDNA.

The table came from immunoSEQ multiplex PCR; TCRdb's copy has only in-frame clones and leaves some out. The sample contains roughly 57,000 clones, approximately 90% of which appear only once. This CDR3 is built from 18 residues. V was clipped by 0 bases and J by 4 bases, with 22 bases between them. Germline V gives CDR1 SGDLS, CDR2 YYNGEE. The material sequenced was peripheral blood. The chain joins TRBV9 to TRBJ1-1; possible D gene TRBD1, 6 bases. The receptor comes from a woman aged 55-75 years with COVID-19, enrolled during active disease. For the CDR3, the DNA is TGTGCCAGCAGCGTAGTAAAAGGGGGACCCCCGGAATCCACTGAAGCTTTCTTT. It is translated as CASSVVKGGPPESTEAFF.